The clone carrying this T cell receptor beta chain has just a few counts. It was with a sample-barcoded 5' primer and a J-beta primer mix that a second PCR of roughly 6 to 11 cycles was run. Using its own MiXCR run on the 5' RACE reads, TCRdb lists one record per CDR3 protein. The sample lists 650,000 to 950,000 distinct CDR3 sequences, roughly 44% occurring once. The data belong to a study of blood T cells in healthy people across ages. This TCR was recovered from a man in his sixties in good health. Material: blood.

CDR3 sequence reads: CASKRPLDTQYF. In DNA, the CDR3 is TGTGCCAGCAAACGACCGTTGGATACGCAGTATTTT. V gene TRBV12-3 or TRBV12-4 combines with J gene TRBJ2-3; no firm D call. The CDR3 length is 12 residues. Between the trimmed V and J ends, which lost 7 bases and 6 bases, there was a span of 11 bases.